The present TCR beta chain was sequenced within a study of regulatory T cells in long-lasting Graves disease. Regarding time point: newly diagnosed GD, antithyroid drugs for less than 3 months. Extracted PBMC RNA gave rise to the TCR library. V lost 0 bases and J 3 bases, leaving 12 bases between the germline ends. This CDR3 is built from 15 residues. CDR1 is PRHDT, CDR2 FYEKMQ, per germline (reference sequence). The authors built TCR beta libraries using iRepertoire HTBI primers and Arm-PCR of CDR3 regions. TCRdb reanalysed the multiplex PCR reads using MiXCR and keeps one entry per CDR3 protein. Among about 560,000 distinct CDR3 sequences listed, roughly a sixth were seen once. These data also featured in a second study, about T cells in Graves' hyperthyroidism and ophthalmopathy.

This chain links TRBV13 with TRBJ2-7, with D maybe TRBD2 (6 bases). Sequenced here: peripheral blood mononuclear cells (PBMCs), sampled at new diagnosis, from a patient treated with antithyroid drugs. This TCR was sampled from a man between 18 and 29 years old with Graves disease. DNA for the CDR3: TGTGCCAGCAGCTTAGGGGCGCCGGGACTCTACGAGCAGTACTTC. Residues: CASSLGAPGLYEQYF. Looking up the rest from reference TRBV13 and TRBJ2-7 gives the full variable domain: AAGVIQSPRHLIKEKRETATLKCYPIPRHDTVYWYQQGPGQDPQFLISFYEKMQSDKGSIPDRFSAQQFSDYHSELNMSSLELGDSALYFCASSLGAPGLYEQYFGPGTRLTVT.